The 22 T cell receptor beta chains reported below all come from one sample, sequenced in a study of control samples from healthy donors and cancer patients. Sequencing was performed with immunoSEQ multiplex PCR; in TCRdb, only in-frame clones are kept and a portion is missing. The profile covers roughly 130,000 clones, with about 95% appearing a single time and about 4% taken by the ten largest. The source material was blood. These receptor sequences come from a man aged 30 to 39 in good health.

The V call is TRBV3-1 (or the pseudogene TRBV3-2), the J call TRBJ1-5; D gene uncertain. Germline CDR1 and CDR2: LGHDT and YNNKEL (reference sequence). The CDR3 spans 13 residues. V lost 1 base and J 4 bases, leaving 5 bases between the germline ends. CDR3 DNA: TGTGCCAGCAGCCAAGGACCAAATCAGCCCCAGCATTTT. Amino acid sequence: CASSQGPNQPQHF.

This CDR3 reads CASGSTAQETQYF. CDR3 DNA sequence: TGTGCTAGTGGCTCGACGGCACAAGAGACCCAGTACTTC. The rearrangement uses TRBV12-5 and TRBJ2-5; D gene uncertain. V was trimmed by 6 bases and J by 2 bases, leaving 10 bases between them. Germline V gene data show CDR1 as LGHNT and CDR2 as FRNRAP. This CDR3 contains 13 residues.

The chain recombines TRBV6-6 with TRBJ1-4, with a possible D match to TRBD1 (5 bases). CDR3 length equals 12 residues. Looked up from germline, CDR1 is MNHNY and CDR2 is SVGAGI (reference sequence). V was shortened by 6 bases and J by 12 bases, with 14 bases between the two germline ends. CDR3 DNA sequence: TGTGCCAGCAGCCTCTCGGGGGAGGAACTGTTTTTT. Translated, it gives CASSLSGEELFF.

CDR3 residues: CASSPRQGSGNTIYF. In DNA, the CDR3 is TGTGCCAGCTCACCAAGGCAGGGTTCTGGAAACACCATATATTTT. The V and J genes are TRBV18 and TRBJ1-3; D is possibly TRBD1 (5 bases). Per the germline V gene, CDR1 is KGHSH and CDR2 is LQKENI. Deletions cut 2 bases from V and 1 base from J, with 9 bases between. The CDR3 length is 15 residues.

The chain uses TRBV28 and TRBJ1-4; TRBD1 might be the D (6 bases). Germline V CDR1 and CDR2: MDHEN, SYDVKM. There are 16 residues in the CDR3. Trimming left V 3 bases short and J 1 base short, with 12 bases between. DNA of the CDR3: TGTGCCAGCAGTTTCGCGGGGGGCTTAACTAATGAAAAACTGTTTTTT. Protein sequence: CASSFAGGLTNEKLFF.

This clone was seen a single time. This chain joins TRBV19 and TRBJ1-5; a possible D gene is TRBD1 (5 bases). Germline V gene lookup returns CDR1 LNHDA and CDR2 SQIVND (reference sequence). The CDR3 sequence is 13 residues long. The V gene lost 8 bases and the J gene lost 3 bases, with 11 bases spanning the gap. Here the CDR3 reads CASGDSFNQPQHF. The CDR3 DNA reads as TGTGCCAGTGGAGACAGTTTCAATCAGCCCCAGCATTTT.

V gene TRBV7-2 combines with J gene TRBJ2-2; either TRBD1 or TRBD2 may fit D (6 bases each). The CDR3 loop spans 17 amino acids. CDR1 and CDR2 (germline): SGHTA, FQGNSA. The V end lost 5 bases, the J end lost 1 base, and 17 bases lay between the germline ends. CDR3 in DNA: TGTGCCAGCAGCCCCCCCCTCGGGGGCCTGAACACCGGGGAGCTGTTTTTT. Translated: CASSPPLGGLNTGELFF.

J is TRBJ2-3 and V is TRBV9; D is unresolved. Trimming cost V 0 bases and J 2 bases, with 7 bases left between them. Germline loops: CDR1 SGDLS, CDR2 YYNGEE. This CDR3 has 14 amino acids. Here the CDR3 DNA reads TGTGCCAGCAGCGTAGCCGGCCACACAGATACGCAGTATTTT. Protein sequence: CASSVAGHTDTQYF.

The V call is TRBV7-9, the J call TRBJ1-6; 8 bases align to TRBD1. The CDR3 has 17 residues. Germline V gene lookup returns CDR1 SEHNR and CDR2 FQNEAQ (reference sequence). V gave up 3 bases and J gave up 1 base; unmatched junction bases: 5. The CDR3 spells CASSFGQGLSYNSPLHF. As DNA, the CDR3 is TGTGCCAGCAGCTTTGGACAGGGACTTTCCTATAATTCACCCCTCCACTTT.

The chain has TRBV19 and TRBJ1-1; D remains ambiguous. CDR3 length: 12 amino acids. V gave up 10 bases and J gave up 3 bases, with 12 bases separating them. Per germline, CDR1 LNHDA and CDR2 SQIVND (reference sequence). In DNA, the CDR3 is TGTGCCATTTATGACGGCTACACTGAAGCTTTCTTT. Its translation: CAIYDGYTEAFF.

V usage is TRBV19 and J usage is TRBJ2-2, with a tentative D call TRBD1 (5 bases). Trimming shortened V by 0 bases and J by 1 base, and 9 bases separated the two germline ends. Germline CDR1 LNHDA, CDR2 SQIVND (reference sequence). The CDR3 covers 16 residues. CDR3 in DNA: TGTGCCAGTAGTATAGAGGGGCTGGGGAACACCGGGGAGCTGTTTTTT. Residues: CASSIEGLGNTGELFF.

The rearrangement links TRBV7-3 to TRBJ1-1; TRBD1 agrees at 10 bases. The CDR3 has 16 amino acids. Germline CDR1 is SGHTA and CDR2 is FQGTGA. Trimming cost V 2 bases and J 0 bases; bases outside gene matches: 3. CDR3 DNA sequence: TGTGCCAGCAGCTTACATGGACAGGGGGTGAACACTGAAGCTTTCTTT. Protein: CASSLHGQGVNTEAFF.

This clone has only one observation. The J gene is TRBJ1-1, the V gene TRBV4-1, with 7 bases lining up with TRBD1. Germline V gene data show CDR1 as MGHRA and CDR2 as YSYEKL. The CDR3 has 17 residues. With 1 base clipped from V and 1 base from J, the junction kept 9 bases outside the gene matches. The CDR3 nucleotides are TGCGCCAGCAGCCAAGCACCCCCGGACAGGCCGAACACTGAAGCTTTCTTT. It codes for CASSQAPPDRPNTEAFF.

V gene TRBV13 combines with J gene TRBJ1-1; D gene uncertain. The CDR3 totals 12 residues. Trimming removed 4 bases from V and 5 bases from J, with 8 bases in between. Per germline, CDR1 PRHDT and CDR2 FYEKMQ (reference sequence). CDR3 in amino acids: CASSSEDTEAFF. The CDR3, as DNA: TGTGCCAGCAGCTCCGAGGATACTGAAGCTTTCTTT. Supplemented by reference TRBV13 and TRBJ1-1, the full variable domain reads AAGVIQSPRHLIKEKRETATLKCYPIPRHDTVYWYQQGPGQDPQFLISFYEKMQSDKGSIPDRFSAQQFSDYHSELNMSSLELGDSALYFCASSSEDTEAFFGQGTRLTVV.

The chain carries TRBV5-6 and TRBJ1-2; 8 nucleotides align to TRBD1. The CDR3 loop spans 14 amino acids. The J segment lost 5 bases and the V segment lost 3 bases, leaving 6 bases of the junction unmatched. Germline-derived CDR1 and CDR2 are SGHDT and YYEEEE. CDR3 region: CASSSRGQRYGYTF. The CDR3 nucleotides read TGTGCCAGCAGCTCCAGGGGGCAACGGTATGGCTACACCTTC.

The chain employs TRBV4-1 and TRBJ2-3; TRBD2 is a possible D gene (5 bases). The CDR3 covers 19 residues. Looked up from germline, CDR1 is MGHRA and CDR2 is YSYEKL. The V end was cut by 0 bases, the J end by 0 bases, with 19 bases between. The CDR3 DNA follows: TGCGCCAGCAGCCAAGATCAGAGACGGGCGTCGGGAAGCACAGATACGCAGTATTTT. It codes for CASSQDQRRASGSTDTQYF.

This sequence joins TRBV6-5 and TRBJ1-2; 7 positions match TRBD1. V lost 5 bases, J lost 4 bases, and 7 bases stayed unmatched. This CDR3 comprises 14 residues. Per the germline V gene, CDR1 is MNHEY and CDR2 is SVGAGI. CDR3 in DNA: TGTGCCAGCAGTCCCCGGGACAGCATCTATGGCTACACCTTC. Its protein is CASSPRDSIYGYTF.

This clone was found once. V is TRBV4-3 and J is TRBJ1-6; perhaps TRBD1 as D (5 bases). The V end was cut by 1 base, the J end by 7 bases, with 8 bases between. Germline values: CDR1 LGHNA, CDR2 YSLEER. This CDR3 region has 14 residues. The CDR3 DNA reads as TGCGCCAGCAGCCAAGGGGCAGGGAATTCACCCCTCCACTTT. Its translation is CASSQGAGNSPLHF.

This chain joins TRBV7-2 and TRBJ1-5; D might be TRBD1 (6 bases). V was cut by 1 base and J by 6 bases, with 13 bases left in between. The CDR3 sequence is 15 residues long. Per the germline V gene, CDR1 is SGHTA and CDR2 is FQGNSA. The CDR3 region is CASSLVAGASQPQHF. CDR3 bases: TGTGCCAGCAGCTTAGTAGCAGGGGCTAGTCAGCCCCAGCATTTT.

The rearrangement links TRBV21-1 to TRBJ1-1; the table's D call of TRBD1 was not tested on the DNA. TRBV21-1 is designated a pseudogene. This CDR3 has 9 residues. CDR3 sequence: CASGQWNFF. The DNA of the CDR3 is TGTGCCAGCGGGCAGTGGAATTTCTTT.

V gene TRBV4-3 combines with J gene TRBJ1-3; D gene ambiguous. This CDR3 contains 16 residues. In germline, CDR1 is LGHNA, CDR2 YSLEER. V was pared by 0 bases and J by 2 bases, with 11 bases between. In DNA form, the CDR3 reads TGCGCCAGCAGCCAAGATTATACGGAAGCTGGAAACACCATATATTTT. It yields the protein CASSQDYTEAGNTIYF.

The chain has TRBV12-3 or TRBV12-4 and TRBJ1-5; D not certain. There are 12 residues in the CDR3. V was clipped by 5 bases and J by 3 bases, with 5 bases between them. CDR3 protein: CASSPVNQPQHF. DNA of the CDR3: TGTGCCAGCAGTCCTGTCAATCAGCCCCAGCATTTT.